This note documents a single T cell receptor (beta chain) sequence. Its cognate antigen is unknown. This record belongs to a study of chemoradiotherapy in HPV16-positive cancers. Whole-study results and caveats: Functional assays defining HPV-specific T cells used only a couple of HPV16-positive patients.

V lost 4 bases and J 0 bases, leaving 15 bases between the germline ends. CDR3 length: 16 residues. Germline V gives CDR1 SGHNT, CDR2 YYREEE (reference sequence). Assay used: immunoSEQ multiplex PCR; TCRdb lists only in-frame clones, some missing. This sample has some 5,000 clones, with 78% found just once. This TCR was sampled from a human donor with HPV-associated anogenital cancer. Sample collection occurred from a patient who underwent chemoradiotherapy. The chain joins TRBV5-4 to TRBJ2-3; the D call may be TRBD1 or TRBD2 (5 bases each). CDR3 bases: TGTGCCAGCAGCACCATTGGGGGAAGAAGCACAGATACGCAGTATTTT. It specifies CASSTIGGRSTDTQYF.